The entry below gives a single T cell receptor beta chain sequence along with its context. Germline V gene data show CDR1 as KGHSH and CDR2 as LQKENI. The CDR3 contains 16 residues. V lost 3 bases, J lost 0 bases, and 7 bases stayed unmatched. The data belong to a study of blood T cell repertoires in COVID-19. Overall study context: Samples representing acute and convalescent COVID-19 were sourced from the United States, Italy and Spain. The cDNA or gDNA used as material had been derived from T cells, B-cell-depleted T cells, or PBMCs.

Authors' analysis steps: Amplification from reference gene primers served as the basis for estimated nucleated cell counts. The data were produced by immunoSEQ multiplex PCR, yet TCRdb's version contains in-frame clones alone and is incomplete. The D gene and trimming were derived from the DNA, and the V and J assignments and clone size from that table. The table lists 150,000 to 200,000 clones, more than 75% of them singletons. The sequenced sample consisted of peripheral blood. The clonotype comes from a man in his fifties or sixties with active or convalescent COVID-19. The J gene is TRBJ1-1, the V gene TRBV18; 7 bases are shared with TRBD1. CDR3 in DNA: TGTGCCAGCTCACCTCGACAGGGAAACATGAACACTGAAGCTTTCTTT. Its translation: CASSPRQGNMNTEAFF.